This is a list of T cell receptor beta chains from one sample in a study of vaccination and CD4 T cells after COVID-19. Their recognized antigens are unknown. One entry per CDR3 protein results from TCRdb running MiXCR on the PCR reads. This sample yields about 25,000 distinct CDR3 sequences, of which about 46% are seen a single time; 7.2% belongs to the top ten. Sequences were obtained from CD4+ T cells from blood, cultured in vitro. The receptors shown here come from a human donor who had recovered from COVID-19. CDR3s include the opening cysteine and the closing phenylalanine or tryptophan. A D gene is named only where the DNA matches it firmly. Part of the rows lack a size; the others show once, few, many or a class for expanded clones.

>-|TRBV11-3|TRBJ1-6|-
CASSPGTYNSPLHF
TGTGCCAGCAGCCCCGGGACGTATAATTCACCCCTCCACTTT
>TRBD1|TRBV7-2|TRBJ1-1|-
CASSPRASTGAGTEAFF
TGTGCCAGCAGCCCCCGGGCGTCTACAGGGGCCGGCACTGAAGCTTTCTTT
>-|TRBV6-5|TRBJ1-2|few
CASSYSQEAGYTF
TGTGCCAGCAGTTACTCGCAGGAGGCAGGCTACACCTTC
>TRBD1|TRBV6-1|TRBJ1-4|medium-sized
CASRSQGARGEKLFF
TGTGCCAGCAGATCACAGGGGGCTCGAGGTGAAAAACTGTTTTTT
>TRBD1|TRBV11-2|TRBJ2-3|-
CASSPRDRTDTQYF
TGTGCCAGCAGCCCAAGGGACAGGACAGATACGCAGTATTTT
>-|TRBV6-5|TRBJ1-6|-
CASSYGMTTRGSPLHF
TGTGCCAGCAGTTACGGTATGACGACCCGAGGATCACCCCTCCACTTT
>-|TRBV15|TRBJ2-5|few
CATQRDYQETQYF
TGTGCCACCCAAAGGGACTACCAAGAGACCCAGTACTTC
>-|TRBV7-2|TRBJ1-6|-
CASSPATRVAYNSPLHF
TGTGCCAGCAGCCCGGCGACACGGGTCGCCTATAATTCACCCCTCCACTTT
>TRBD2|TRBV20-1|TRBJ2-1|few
CSARDPASGRVNEQFF
TGCAGTGCTAGAGATCCCGCTAGCGGGAGGGTTAATGAGCAGTTCTTC
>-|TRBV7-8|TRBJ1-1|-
CASSPRPDGNTEAFF
TGTGCCAGCAGCCCCCGACCGGACGGAAACACTGAAGCTTTCTTT
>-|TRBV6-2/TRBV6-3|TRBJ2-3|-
CASSLKVAGTDTQYF
TGTGCCAGCAGCTTGAAGGTAGCGGGCACAGATACGCAGTATTTT
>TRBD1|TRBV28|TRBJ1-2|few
CASSLTGDNYGYTF
TGTGCCAGCAGTTTAACAGGGGACAACTATGGCTACACCTTC
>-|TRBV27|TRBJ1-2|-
CASSRTDANYGYTF
TGTGCCAGCAGTAGGACGGATGCTAACTATGGCTACACCTTC
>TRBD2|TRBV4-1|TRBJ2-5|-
CASSQGTSGGRRETQYF
TGCGCCAGCAGCCAAGGGACTAGCGGGGGCCGGAGAGAGACCCAGTACTTC
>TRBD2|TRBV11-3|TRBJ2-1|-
CASSPLTGGPGEQFF
TGTGCCAGCAGCCCATTGACGGGGGGGCCAGGTGAGCAGTTCTTC
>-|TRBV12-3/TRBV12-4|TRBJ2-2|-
CASSPGVWTGELFF
TGTGCCAGCAGTCCGGGAGTGTGGACCGGGGAGCTGTTTTTT
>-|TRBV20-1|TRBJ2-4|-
CSARIYLGNIQYF
TGCAGTGCTAGGATCTACCTTGGAAACATTCAGTACTTC
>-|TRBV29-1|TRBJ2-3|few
CSVRRGMVDTQYF
TGCAGCGTCCGTCGGGGGATGGTAGATACGCAGTATTTT
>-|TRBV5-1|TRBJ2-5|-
CASSLAGVSSGTQYF
TGCGCCAGCAGCTTGGCGGGGGTCTCCTCGGGGACCCAGTACTTC
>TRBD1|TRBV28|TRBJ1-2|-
CASSPPRQGLLNYGYTF
TGTGCCAGCAGTCCCCCACGACAGGGGTTACTGAACTATGGCTACACCTTC
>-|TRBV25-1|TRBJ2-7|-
CASSSGLYEQYF
TGTGCCAGCAGCTCGGGACTCTACGAGCAGTACTTC
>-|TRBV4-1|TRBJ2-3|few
CASSQAYNPDTQYF
TGCGCCAGCAGCCAAGCTTACAACCCAGATACGCAGTATTTT
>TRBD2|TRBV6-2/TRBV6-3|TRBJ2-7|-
CASSYLLAGGYEQYF
TGTGCCAGCAGTTACCTACTAGCGGGGGGCTACGAGCAGTACTTC
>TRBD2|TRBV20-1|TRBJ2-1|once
CSAAGLAGGGEQFF
TGCAGTGCCGCCGGACTAGCGGGGGGTGGAGAGCAGTTCTTC
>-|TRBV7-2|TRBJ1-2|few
CASSLLTAYGYTF
TGTGCCAGCAGCTTGCTAACAGCGTATGGCTACACCTTC
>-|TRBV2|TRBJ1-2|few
CASSEAHGGSIPQF
TGTGCCAGCAGTGAAGCCCACGGGGGGTCTATCCCCCAGTTC
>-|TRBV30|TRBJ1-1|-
CAGYRSNTEAFF
TGTGCCGGATACAGGTCGAACACTGAAGCTTTCTTT
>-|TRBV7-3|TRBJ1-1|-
CASSLTGADTEAFF
TGTGCCAGCAGCTTAACGGGGGCGGACACTGAAGCTTTCTTT
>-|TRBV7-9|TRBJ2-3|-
CASSLALGGHGDTQYF
TGTGCCAGCAGCTTAGCGCTGGGGGGGCATGGAGATACGCAGTATTTT
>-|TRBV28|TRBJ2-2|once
CASSLRSGTNTGELFF
TGTGCCAGCAGTTTAAGATCAGGGACGAACACCGGGGAGCTGTTTTTT
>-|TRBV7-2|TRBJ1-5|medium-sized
CASSPDYNQPQHF
TGTGCCAGCAGCCCCGATTACAATCAGCCCCAGCATTTT
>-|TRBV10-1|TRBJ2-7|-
CASGGPNSYEQYF
TGCGCCAGTGGGGGGCCGAACTCCTACGAGCAGTACTTC
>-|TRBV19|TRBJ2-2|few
CASSGNTGELFF
TGTGCCAGTAGTGGGAACACCGGGGAGCTGTTTTTT
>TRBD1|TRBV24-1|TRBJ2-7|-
CATSLPGQDRIYSYEQYF
TGTGCCACCAGTCTACCGGGACAGGATCGAATATACTCCTACGAGCAGTACTTC
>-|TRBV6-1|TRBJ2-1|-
CASQRVRLRDNEQFF
TGTGCCAGCCAAAGAGTCCGCCTCCGAGACAATGAGCAGTTCTTC
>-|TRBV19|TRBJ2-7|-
CASSSLRDLSYEQYF
TGTGCCAGTAGTTCTCTACGGGACCTCTCCTACGAGCAGTACTTC
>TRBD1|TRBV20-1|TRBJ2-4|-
CSARPVTGSDKNIQYF
TGCAGTGCTAGGCCGGTGACAGGGTCGGACAAAAACATTCAGTACTTC
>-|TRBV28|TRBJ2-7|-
CASSFPFGDSYEQYF
TGTGCCAGCAGTTTCCCATTCGGGGACTCCTACGAGCAGTACTTC
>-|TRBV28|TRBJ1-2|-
CASSLSRPGVGYGYTF
TGTGCCAGCAGTTTATCCCGGCCAGGGGTAGGCTATGGCTACACCTTC
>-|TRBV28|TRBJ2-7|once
CASSQRGARGQYEQYF
TGTGCCAGCTCCCAGCGGGGTGCCAGGGGGCAGTACGAGCAGTACTTC
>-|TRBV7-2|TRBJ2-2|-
CASSTPPGTQNTGELFF
TGTGCCAGCAGCACCCCGCCCGGGACACAGAACACCGGGGAGCTGTTTTTT
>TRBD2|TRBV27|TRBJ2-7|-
CASSPRAGEDGEQYF
TGTGCCAGCAGTCCCCGAGCGGGAGAGGACGGCGAGCAGTACTTC
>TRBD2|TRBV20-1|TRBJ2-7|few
CSAQPPSGGYEQYF
TGCAGTGCTCAACCCCCCAGCGGGGGCTACGAGCAGTACTTC
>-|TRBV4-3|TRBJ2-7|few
CASSQDLNRAYEQYF
TGCGCCAGCAGCCAAGATTTGAACAGAGCCTACGAGCAGTACTTC
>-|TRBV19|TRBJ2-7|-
CASSNSRPHGIYEQYF
TGTGCCAGTAGTAATAGTAGACCCCATGGGATCTACGAGCAGTACTTC
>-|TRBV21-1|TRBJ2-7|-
CASSKVCRQGTIYEQYF
TGTGCCAGCAGCAAAGTGTGTCGGCAGGGGACAATCTACGAGCAGTACTTC
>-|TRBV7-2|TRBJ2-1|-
CASSLEARAEQFF
TGTGCCAGCAGCTTAGAGGCCCGCGCAGAGCAGTTCTTC
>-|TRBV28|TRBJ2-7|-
CASSLTRPQSTEQYF
TGTGCCAGCAGTTTGACCCGCCCTCAATCTACCGAGCAGTACTTC
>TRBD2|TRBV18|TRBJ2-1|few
CASSPRTSGENEQFF
TGTGCCAGCTCACCCAGGACTAGCGGGGAAAATGAGCAGTTCTTC
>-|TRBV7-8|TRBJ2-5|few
CASSLGESGKQTQYF
TGTGCCAGCAGCTTAGGGGAATCAGGGAAACAGACCCAGTACTTC
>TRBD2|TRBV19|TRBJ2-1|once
CASSIRTSGGTYNEQFF
TGTGCCAGTAGTATTAGGACTAGCGGGGGGACCTACAATGAGCAGTTCTTC
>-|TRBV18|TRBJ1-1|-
CASSNQENTEAFF
TGTGCCAGCTCAAACCAGGAGAACACTGAAGCTTTCTTT
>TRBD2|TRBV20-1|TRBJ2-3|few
CSARIWGLAGSTDTQYF
TGCAGTGCTAGAATTTGGGGACTAGCGGGTTCGACAGATACGCAGTATTTT
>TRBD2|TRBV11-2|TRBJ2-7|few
CASSLNWEGLGQYF
TGTGCCAGCAGCTTAAATTGGGAGGGTCTCGGACAGTACTTC
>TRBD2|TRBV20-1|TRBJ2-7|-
CSASGGGEQYF
TGCAGTGCTAGTGGGGGGGGCGAGCAGTACTTC
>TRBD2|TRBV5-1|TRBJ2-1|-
CASSFAGGSYNEQFF
TGCGCCAGCAGCTTCGCGGGGGGGTCCTACAATGAGCAGTTCTTC
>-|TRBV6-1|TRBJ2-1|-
CASSEVTPSYNEQFF
TGTGCCAGCAGTGAAGTGACACCTTCCTACAATGAGCAGTTCTTC